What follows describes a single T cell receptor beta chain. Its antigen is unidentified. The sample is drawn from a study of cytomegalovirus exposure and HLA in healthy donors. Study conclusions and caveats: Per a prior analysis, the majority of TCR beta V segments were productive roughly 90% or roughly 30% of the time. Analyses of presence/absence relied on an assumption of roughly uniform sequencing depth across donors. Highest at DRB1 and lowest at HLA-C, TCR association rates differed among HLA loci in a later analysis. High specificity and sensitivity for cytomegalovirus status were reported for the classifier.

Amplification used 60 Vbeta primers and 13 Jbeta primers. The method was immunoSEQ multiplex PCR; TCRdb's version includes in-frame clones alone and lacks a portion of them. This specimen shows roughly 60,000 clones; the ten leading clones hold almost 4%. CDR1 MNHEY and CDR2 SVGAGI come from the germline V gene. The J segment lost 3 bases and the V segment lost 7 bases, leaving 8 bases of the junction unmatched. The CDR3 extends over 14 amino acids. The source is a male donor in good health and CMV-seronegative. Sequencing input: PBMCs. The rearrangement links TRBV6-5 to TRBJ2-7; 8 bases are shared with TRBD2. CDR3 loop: CASKRTSLFYEQYF. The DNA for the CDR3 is TGTGCCAGCAAACGGACTAGCCTTTTCTACGAGCAGTACTTC.